Listed below are T cell receptor beta chains from one sample, sequenced in a study of shared clonotypes between healthy human individuals. Method: immunoSEQ multiplex PCR; TCRdb's copy keeps in-frame clones and lacks some. The sample has around 200,000 clones, over 50% seen once; the top ten hold 10%. The specimen was memory CD4+ T cells sorted from blood. The receptors originated from a man aged 30 to 45 in good health. The CDR3 runs from the conserved cysteine through the conserved F or W. D genes are given only for firm matches. Size tells how often a clone was seen (once, few, many) or the class of an expanded clone, and some rows leave it out.

d_call: TRBD2; v_call: TRBV5-1; clone_size: few; cdr3_length: 17; j_call: TRBJ2-1; cdr3_aa: CASSLIGGRAGSTEQFF; cdr3_nt: TGCGCCAGCAGCTTGATCGGCGGGAGGGCCGGGTCGACTGAGCAGTTCTTC
d_call: TRBD1; v_call: TRBV5-1; clone_size: .; cdr3_length: 14; j_call: TRBJ2-3; cdr3_aa: CASSWGQSTDTQYF; cdr3_nt: TGCGCCAGCAGCTGGGGACAGAGCACAGATACGCAGTATTTT
d_call: .; v_call: TRBV15; clone_size: .; cdr3_length: 14; j_call: TRBJ1-2; cdr3_aa: CATSRDYGNYGYTF; cdr3_nt: TGTGCCACCAGCAGAGATTATGGGAACTATGGCTACACCTTC
d_call: TRBD2; v_call: TRBV2; clone_size: .; cdr3_length: 14; j_call: TRBJ2-1; cdr3_aa: CASSEWEGGNEQFF; cdr3_nt: TGTGCCAGCAGTGAGTGGGAGGGAGGAAATGAGCAGTTCTTC
d_call: TRBD1; v_call: TRBV5-4; clone_size: .; cdr3_length: 16; j_call: TRBJ2-7; cdr3_aa: CASSLAGWDRDYEQYF; cdr3_nt: TGTGCCAGCAGCTTGGCGGGTTGGGACAGGGACTACGAGCAGTACTTC
d_call: .; v_call: TRBV9; clone_size: few; cdr3_length: 14; j_call: TRBJ1-2; cdr3_aa: CASSVVGTNYGYTF; cdr3_nt: TGTGCCAGCAGCGTAGTCGGGACTAACTATGGCTACACCTTC
d_call: TRBD2; v_call: TRBV7-7; clone_size: .; cdr3_length: 14; j_call: TRBJ2-5; cdr3_aa: CASSHKREGGTQYF; cdr3_nt: TGTGCTAGCAGCCATAAGCGGGAGGGGGGGACCCAGTACTTC
d_call: TRBD1; v_call: TRBV5-1; clone_size: .; cdr3_length: 14; j_call: TRBJ2-4; cdr3_aa: CASSPKTGENIQYF; cdr3_nt: TGCGCCAGCAGCCCGAAGACAGGGGAAAACATTCAGTACTTC
d_call: .; v_call: TRBV6-1; clone_size: .; cdr3_length: 13; j_call: TRBJ2-3; cdr3_aa: CASRDTSTDTQYF; cdr3_nt: TGTGCCAGCCGGGACACATCCACAGATACGCAGTATTTT
d_call: .; v_call: TRBV9; clone_size: .; cdr3_length: 14; j_call: TRBJ1-1; cdr3_aa: CASSRDGLNTEAFF; cdr3_nt: TGTGCCAGCAGCCGGGACGGCCTGAACACTGAAGCTTTCTTT
d_call: .; v_call: TRBV30; clone_size: .; cdr3_length: 13; j_call: TRBJ1-2; cdr3_aa: CAWSEGGRAGYTF; cdr3_nt: TGTGCCTGGAGCGAGGGGGGAAGAGCCGGCTACACCTTC
d_call: .; v_call: TRBV6-5; clone_size: .; cdr3_length: 15; j_call: TRBJ2-7; cdr3_aa: CASSQIPGHIYEQYF; cdr3_nt: TGTGCCAGCAGTCAAATACCGGGACACATCTACGAGCAGTACTTC
d_call: .; v_call: TRBV11-2; clone_size: .; cdr3_length: 13; j_call: TRBJ2-5; cdr3_aa: CASEVRGWETQYF; cdr3_nt: TGTGCCAGCGAAGTAAGGGGGTGGGAGACCCAGTACTTC
d_call: TRBD2; v_call: TRBV28; clone_size: .; cdr3_length: 13; j_call: TRBJ2-7; cdr3_aa: CASSLGGVYEQYF; cdr3_nt: TGTGCCAGCAGTTTAGGGGGGGTTTACGAGCAGTACTTC
d_call: TRBD2; v_call: TRBV7-3; clone_size: few; cdr3_length: 15; j_call: TRBJ2-1; cdr3_aa: CASSPRVAGTHEQFF; cdr3_nt: TGTGCCAGCAGCCCCCGGGTAGCGGGAACCCATGAGCAGTTCTTC
d_call: .; v_call: TRBV15; clone_size: .; cdr3_length: 13; j_call: TRBJ2-3; cdr3_aa: CATSRDPVDQQYF; cdr3_nt: TGTGCCACCAGCAGAGATCCGGTAGACCAGCAGTATTTT
d_call: .; v_call: TRBV25-1; clone_size: .; cdr3_length: 15; j_call: TRBJ1-2; cdr3_aa: CASSVPGPGMGGYTF; cdr3_nt: TGTGCCAGCAGTGTACCGGGGCCCGGGATGGGTGGCTACACCTTC
d_call: .; v_call: TRBV11-2; clone_size: .; cdr3_length: 13; j_call: TRBJ1-1; cdr3_aa: CASSFEVATEAFF; cdr3_nt: TGTGCCAGCAGCTTCGAAGTGGCCACTGAAGCTTTCTTT
d_call: .; v_call: TRBV20-1; clone_size: .; cdr3_length: 11; j_call: TRBJ1-3; cdr3_aa: CSASDGNTIYF; cdr3_nt: TGCAGTGCTTCCGATGGAAACACCATATATTTT
d_call: TRBD1; v_call: TRBV5-1; clone_size: .; cdr3_length: 12; j_call: TRBJ2-7; cdr3_aa: CASSTTGVEQYF; cdr3_nt: TGCGCCAGCAGCACGACAGGGGTCGAGCAGTACTTC
d_call: TRBD1; v_call: TRBV28; clone_size: .; cdr3_length: 20; j_call: TRBJ1-5; cdr3_aa: CASIRGRDRTFMYSNQPQHF; cdr3_nt: TGTGCCAGCATTCGGGGGAGGGACAGGACCTTTATGTATAGCAATCAGCCCCAGCATTTT
d_call: .; v_call: TRBV10-1; clone_size: .; cdr3_length: 14; j_call: TRBJ2-3; cdr3_aa: CASSGEQRTDTQYF; cdr3_nt: TGCGCCAGCAGTGGAGAGCAGCGCACAGATACGCAGTATTTT
d_call: .; v_call: TRBV28; clone_size: once; cdr3_length: 14; j_call: TRBJ2-5; cdr3_aa: CATQAGGPGETQYF; cdr3_nt: TGTGCCACCCAGGCAGGGGGGCCTGGGGAGACCCAGTACTTC
d_call: TRBD2; v_call: TRBV7-8; clone_size: .; cdr3_length: 15; j_call: TRBJ2-5; cdr3_aa: CASSSAREVGETQYF; cdr3_nt: TGTGCCAGCAGCTCCGCTCGGGAGGTGGGAGAGACCCAGTACTTC
d_call: .; v_call: TRBV18; clone_size: .; cdr3_length: 14; j_call: TRBJ1-2; cdr3_aa: CASSQGGRDYGYTF; cdr3_nt: TGTGCCAGCTCACAGGGGGGGCGCGACTATGGCTACACCTTC
d_call: .; v_call: TRBV7-8; clone_size: .; cdr3_length: 11; j_call: TRBJ2-1; cdr3_aa: CASSLAYEQFF; cdr3_nt: TGTGCCAGCAGCTTAGCTTATGAGCAGTTCTTC
d_call: TRBD2; v_call: TRBV7-9; clone_size: few; cdr3_length: 17; j_call: TRBJ2-3; cdr3_aa: CASSGGTSGTLTDTQYF; cdr3_nt: TGTGCCAGCAGCGGGGGGACTAGCGGGACTCTAACAGATACGCAGTATTTT
d_call: .; v_call: TRBV28; clone_size: .; cdr3_length: 13; j_call: TRBJ2-4; cdr3_aa: CASSPSGSELQYF; cdr3_nt: TGTGCCAGCAGTCCCAGCGGGTCCGAACTTCAGTACTTC
d_call: .; v_call: TRBV14; clone_size: .; cdr3_length: 12; j_call: TRBJ1-1; cdr3_aa: CASSRMGTEAFF; cdr3_nt: TGTGCCAGCAGCCGGATGGGCACTGAAGCTTTCTTT
d_call: .; v_call: TRBV11-2; clone_size: .; cdr3_length: 14; j_call: TRBJ2-3; cdr3_aa: CASSFGLSGDTQYF; cdr3_nt: TGTGCCAGCAGCTTCGGACTATCCGGAGATACGCAGTATTTT
d_call: TRBD1; v_call: TRBV5-1; clone_size: .; cdr3_length: 14; j_call: TRBJ2-1; cdr3_aa: CASHHRGPGNEQFF; cdr3_nt: TGCGCCAGCCACCACAGGGGGCCTGGCAATGAGCAGTTCTTC
d_call: .; v_call: TRBV5-1; clone_size: .; cdr3_length: 15; j_call: TRBJ1-1; cdr3_aa: CASSFGMGGTTEAFF; cdr3_nt: TGCGCCAGCAGCTTTGGGATGGGGGGAACGACTGAAGCTTTCTTT
d_call: .; v_call: TRBV7-9; clone_size: few; cdr3_length: 14; j_call: TRBJ1-1; cdr3_aa: CASSLGRATTEAFF; cdr3_nt: TGTGCCAGCAGCTTAGGCCGGGCCACCACTGAAGCTTTCTTT
d_call: .; v_call: TRBV11-2; clone_size: .; cdr3_length: 12; j_call: TRBJ2-1; cdr3_aa: CASSLPSPEQFF; cdr3_nt: TGTGCCAGCAGTCTCCCATCCCCAGAGCAGTTCTTC
d_call: .; v_call: TRBV28; clone_size: .; cdr3_length: 13; j_call: TRBJ1-3; cdr3_aa: CASWGISGNTIYF; cdr3_nt: TGTGCCAGCTGGGGAATTTCTGGAAACACCATATATTTT
d_call: TRBD2; v_call: TRBV5-1; clone_size: .; cdr3_length: 14; j_call: TRBJ2-5; cdr3_aa: CASSLTSAQETQYF; cdr3_nt: TGCGCCAGCAGCTTGACTAGCGCTCAAGAGACCCAGTACTTC